The present T cell receptor beta chain was sequenced within a study of shared clonotypes between healthy human individuals. Once extracted for a subset, genomic DNA was divided evenly among several immunoSEQ plates. Sequencing used immunoSEQ multiplex PCR; TCRdb keeps in-frame clones, though not all of them. Of hundreds of thousands of clones detected, around 79% appear once; the ten largest clones hold roughly 13%. The CDR3 extends over 16 amino acids. With 0 bases clipped from V and 5 bases from J, the junction kept 6 bases outside the gene matches. CDR1 is SGHNT, CDR2 YYREEE, per germline (reference sequence).

This TCR was sampled from a woman between 40 and 55 years old in good health. Some clones in this sample may be carry-over from other donors' samples. The genes are TRBV5-4 and TRBJ2-7; 12 bases fit TRBD2. Sequencing input: PBMCs. The CDR3 protein is CASSLGLAGGLDEQYF. Here the CDR3 DNA reads TGTGCCAGCAGCTTGGGGCTAGCGGGAGGGCTTGACGAGCAGTACTTC.